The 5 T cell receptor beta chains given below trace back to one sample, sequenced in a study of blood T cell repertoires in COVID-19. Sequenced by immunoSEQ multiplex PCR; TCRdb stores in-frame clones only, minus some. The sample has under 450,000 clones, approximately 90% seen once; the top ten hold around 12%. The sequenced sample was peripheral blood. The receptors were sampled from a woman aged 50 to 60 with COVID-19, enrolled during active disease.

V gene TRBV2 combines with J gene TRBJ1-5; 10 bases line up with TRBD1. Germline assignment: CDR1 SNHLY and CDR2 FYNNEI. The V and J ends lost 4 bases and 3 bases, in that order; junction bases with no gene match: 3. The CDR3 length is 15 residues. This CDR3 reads CASSGGQGYNQPQHF. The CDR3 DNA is TGTGCCAGCAGTGGGGGACAGGGGTACAATCAGCCCCAGCATTTT.

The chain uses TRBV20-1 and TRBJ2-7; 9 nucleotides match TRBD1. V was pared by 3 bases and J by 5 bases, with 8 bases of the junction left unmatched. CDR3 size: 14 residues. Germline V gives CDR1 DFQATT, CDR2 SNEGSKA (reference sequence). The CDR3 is CSASGGQGGNEQYF. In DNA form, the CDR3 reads TGCAGTGCTAGTGGGGGACAGGGTGGTAACGAGCAGTACTTC.

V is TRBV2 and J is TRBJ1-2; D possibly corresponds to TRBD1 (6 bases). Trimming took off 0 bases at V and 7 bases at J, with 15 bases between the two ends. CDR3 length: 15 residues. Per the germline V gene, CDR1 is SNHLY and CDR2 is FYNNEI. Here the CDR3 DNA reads TGTGCCAGCAGTGAAGCGGATGCGGGGGGCGCTGGCTACACCTTC. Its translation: CASSEADAGGAGYTF.

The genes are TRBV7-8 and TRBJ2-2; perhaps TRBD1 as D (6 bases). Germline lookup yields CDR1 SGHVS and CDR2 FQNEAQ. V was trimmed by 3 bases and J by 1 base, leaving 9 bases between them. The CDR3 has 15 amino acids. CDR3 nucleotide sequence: TGTGCCAGCAGCTTGAACAGGGTGAACACCGGGGAGCTGTTTTTT. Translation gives CASSLNRVNTGELFF.

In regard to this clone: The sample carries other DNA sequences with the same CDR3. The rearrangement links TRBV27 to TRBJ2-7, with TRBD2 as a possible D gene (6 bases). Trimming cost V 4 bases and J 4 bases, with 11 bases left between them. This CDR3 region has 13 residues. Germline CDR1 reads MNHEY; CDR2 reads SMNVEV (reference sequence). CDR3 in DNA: TGTGCCAGCAGTTCAGGAGGGACTTACGAGCAGTACTTC. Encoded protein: CASSSGGTYEQYF.